This paragraph covers one T cell receptor (beta chain) sequence. Cohorts were based on clinical histories the participants reported. The data originate from a study of blood T cell repertoires in COVID-19. The overall study: Nucleic acid was either cDNA or gDNA, and it came from T cells, B-cell-depleted T cells, or PBMCs.

Clones were sequenced by immunoSEQ multiplex PCR, and TCRdb holds only the in-frame ones, with some missing. The table includes around 300,000 clones, around 90% detected once. V was clipped by 4 bases and J by 3 bases; unmatched bases: 12. The length of the CDR3 is 16 residues. Germline V lookup: CDR1 SGHRS, CDR2 YFSETQ. This sequence joins TRBV5-1 and TRBJ1-1; 7 bases line up with TRBD1. This clonotype was obtained from a woman between 40 and 50 years old who had recovered from COVID-19. The sample was PBMCs or T cells enriched from blood (not recorded which). The CDR3 sequence is CASSPTGVQPDTEAFF. The CDR3 DNA reads as TGCGCCAGCAGCCCTACAGGGGTCCAACCTGACACTGAAGCTTTCTTT.